This entry lists 26 T cell receptor beta chains sequenced from one sample in a study of vaccination effects on CD4 cells after COVID-19. These TCRs' antigens remain unknown. Expansion of antigen-specific CD4+ T cells with viral peptide pools was carried out by the ViraFEST assay before sequencing. Having been cultured for about 10 days, the cells underwent CD4+ T cell isolation. A PCR test confirmed that the person had SARS-CoV-2 infection between March and December 2020. Generated by immunoSEQ multiplex PCR, the TCRdb table keeps only in-frame clones and is missing some. The sample carries roughly 45,000 clones, roughly 70% recorded once. Sequenced material: CD4+ T cells from PBMCs cultured with a peptide pool, taken before COVID-19 vaccination. These receptors came from a human donor who had a prior SARS-CoV-2 infection.

This clone was seen only a few times. V is TRBV30 and J is TRBJ1-3, with D possibly matching TRBD1 (6 bases). Germline V lookup: CDR1 GTSNPN, CDR2 SVGIG (reference sequence). The CDR3 spans 13 residues. Deletions cut 5 bases from V and 3 bases from J, with 11 bases between. Written as DNA, the CDR3 is TGTGCCTGGGGGGGCGTTCTTGGAAACACCATATATTTT. Translation gives CAWGGVLGNTIYF.

V gene TRBV12-3 or TRBV12-4 combines with J gene TRBJ2-3; D remains unclear. Trimming removed 4 bases at V and 4 bases at J, with 9 bases between. The CDR3 totals 13 residues. The CDR3 protein is CASSSARPDTQYF. CDR3 sequence (DNA): TGTGCCAGCAGTTCCGCAAGGCCAGATACGCAGTATTTT.

This clone is classed as large. At one boundary the junction diverges from the germline segment, which might be a read error. The CDR3 DNA reads as TGCGCCAGCAGACCCACTAGCGGGGATTTATGCTTT. This sequence encodes CASRPTSGDLCF. The chain is built from TRBV5-1 and TRBJ2-3; TRBD2 matches at 10 bases. From germline, CDR1 is SGHRS and CDR2 YFSETQ. The CDR3 runs 12 residues.

This clone was recorded only once. The chain is built from TRBV2 and TRBJ1-2, with D possibly matching TRBD1 (5 bases). The CDR3 extends over 15 amino acids. In germline, CDR1 is SNHLY, CDR2 FYNNEI. The germline V and J ends were trimmed by 5 bases and 4 bases, with 17 bases remaining between them. Here the CDR3 reads CASSQTGSILYGYTF. The CDR3 DNA follows: TGTGCCAGCAGTCAAACAGGTTCTATACTCTATGGCTACACCTTC.

This chain uses TRBV15 with TRBJ1-2, with a weak D call TRBD1 (5 bases). Trimming removed 5 bases from V and 7 bases from J, with 11 bases in between. This CDR3 is built from 12 residues. Germline CDR1 LNHNV, CDR2 YYDKDF (reference sequence). This chain's CDR3 is CATSSSGTGYTF. In nucleotides, the CDR3 is TGTGCCACCAGCTCCTCAGGGACTGGCTACACCTTC.

The chain couples TRBV11-2 to TRBJ2-5, with a possible D match to TRBD1 (5 bases). The CDR3 length is 13 residues. V lost 1 base and J 5 bases, leaving 8 bases between the germline ends. CDR1 SGHAT and CDR2 FQNNGV come from the germline V gene. The CDR3 sequence is CASSLVGRETQYF. The CDR3 DNA sequence: TGTGCCAGCAGCTTAGTGGGGCGGGAGACCCAGTACTTC.

The chain links TRBV9 to TRBJ2-7, with a weak D call TRBD2 (6 bases). The CDR3 is made up of 15 amino acids. The germline V and J ends were trimmed by 0 bases and 0 bases, with 10 bases remaining between them. Germline V gene lookup returns CDR1 SGDLS and CDR2 YYNGEE. Written as DNA, the CDR3 is TGTGCCAGCAGCGTAGGCGGGACCAGCTCCTACGAGCAGTACTTC. Translating gives CASSVGGTSSYEQYF. The variable domain in full, with the rest retrieved from reference TRBV9 and TRBJ2-7, is DSGVTQTPKHLITATGQRVTLRCSPRSGDLSVYWYQQSLDQGLQFLIQYYNGEERAKGNILERFSAQQFPDLHSELNLSSLELGDSALYFCASSVGGTSSYEQYFGPGTRLTVT.

This chain joins TRBV4-3 and TRBJ2-1; 16 bases match TRBD2. Germline V gives CDR1 LGHNA, CDR2 YSLEER. With 3 bases clipped from V and 4 bases from J, the junction kept 15 bases outside the gene matches. The CDR3 is made up of 21 amino acids. The DNA for the CDR3 is TGCGCCAGCAGCCACAAGAGCACCGGGACTAGCGGGGGGGGTCTTTACAATGAGCAGTTCTTC. This translates into CASSHKSTGTSGGGLYNEQFF.

This clone was observed a few times. The chain combines TRBV7-2 with TRBJ2-5; D is undetermined. The germline gives CDR1 SGHTA, CDR2 FQGNSA. The length of the CDR3 is 14 residues. Trimming took 2 bases from V and 4 from J, leaving 11 bases between them. CDR3 in DNA: TGTGCCAGCAGCTTAAATACCGCAGGAGAGACCCAGTACTTC. It specifies CASSLNTAGETQYF. The whole variable domain, remainder taken from reference TRBV7-2 and TRBJ2-5, is GAGVSQSPSNKVTEKGKDVELRCDPISGHTALYWYRQSLGQGLEFLIYFQGNSAPDKSGLPSDRFSAERTGGSVSTLTIQRTQQEDSAVYLCASSLNTAGETQYFGPGTRLLVL.

Only a few counts were recorded for this clone. V gene TRBV3-1 (or the pseudogene TRBV3-2) combines with J gene TRBJ2-7; D ambiguous. Germline CDR1 LGHDT, CDR2 YNNKEL (reference sequence). With 2 bases removed from V and 10 bases from J, the gap between germline ends came to 9 bases. This CDR3 comprises 11 residues. The CDR3 nucleotides are TGTGCCAGCAGCCAACGGAGCGTTCAGTACTTC. Translation: CASSQRSVQYF.

The chain recombines TRBV5-4 with TRBJ2-5, with TRBD1 as a possible D gene (5 bases). In germline, CDR1 is SGHNT, CDR2 YYREEE (reference sequence). This CDR3 has 15 residues. Deletions cut 0 bases from V and 1 base from J, with 10 bases between. CDR3: CASSLGQGPQETQYF. The CDR3 DNA reads TGTGCCAGCAGCTTGGGTCAGGGCCCCCAAGAGACCCAGTACTTC.

This clone was picked up a small number of times. This chain connects TRBV7-2 to TRBJ2-2; 10 bases align to TRBD1. The CDR3 has 16 residues. With 5 bases clipped from V and 2 bases from J, the junction kept 5 bases outside the gene matches. The germline gives CDR1 SGHTA, CDR2 FQGNSA. This chain's CDR3 is CASSPGTGANTGELFF. For the CDR3, the DNA is TGTGCCAGCAGCCCGGGGACAGGGGCTAACACCGGGGAGCTGTTTTTT.

This chain joins TRBV5-1 and TRBJ2-5, with TRBD2 matching over 13 bases. This CDR3 has 16 residues. Trimming cost V 5 bases and J 5 bases; bases outside gene matches: 9. From germline, CDR1 is SGHRS and CDR2 YFSETQ. CDR3 amino acids: CASSPGLAGLGETQYF. The CDR3 coding sequence is TGCGCCAGCAGTCCGGGACTAGCGGGATTAGGGGAGACCCAGTACTTC.

The rearrangement links TRBV4-2 to TRBJ2-1, with TRBD2 matching 9 bases. Germline CDR1 is LGHNA and CDR2 is YNFKEQ. There are 15 residues in the CDR3. Germline trimming cut 0 bases from V and 5 bases from J; bases unmatched to any gene: 2. DNA for the CDR3: TGTGCCAGCAGCCAAGAAAGCGGGAGGAACAATGAGCAGTTCTTC. Encoded protein: CASSQESGRNNEQFF.

This chain connects TRBV23-1 to TRBJ2-7; 7 bases are a match to TRBD1. TRBV23-1 is an open reading frame whose function is uncertain. The junction had 8 bases not matched to a gene; V was cut back by 4 bases and J by 2 bases. CDR3 length equals 15 residues. The CDR3 bases are TGCGCCAGCAGTCTAAATAGGGACAGTCCCTACGAGCAGTACTTC. Translation gives CASSLNRDSPYEQYF.

V is TRBV3-1 (or the pseudogene TRBV3-2) and J is TRBJ2-7; 9 nucleotides agree with TRBD1. The V gene end was trimmed by 0 bases and the J gene end by 7 bases; junction bases not matched to a gene: 7. Germline loops: CDR1 LGHDT, CDR2 YNNKEL (reference sequence). The CDR3 is made up of 15 amino acids. The CDR3 region has the DNA TGTGCCAGCAGCCAAGAGCGCAACAGGGGGCCTGAGCAGTACTTC. Its protein product is CASSQERNRGPEQYF.

The chain combines TRBV28 with TRBJ2-3, with D hard to call. CDR1 and CDR2 from the germline V gene are MDHEN and SYDVKM. The CDR3 is 16 residues long. V dropped 6 bases and J dropped 3 bases, with 19 bases sitting between them. The CDR3 nucleotides are TGTGCCAGCAGACGTTTGGGGTCATCCGTGACAGATACGCAGTATTTT. Protein: CASRRLGSSVTDTQYF.

V and J are TRBV2 and TRBJ1-5; D not resolved. This CDR3 has 12 residues. CDR1 and CDR2 from the germline V gene are SNHLY and FYNNEI. Trimming removed 8 bases from V and 4 bases from J, with 9 bases in between. The CDR3 is CASGSGNQPQHF. The DNA for the CDR3 is TGTGCCAGCGGGTCCGGGAATCAGCCCCAGCATTTT.

The V gene is TRBV10-3, the J gene TRBJ2-7; 12 nucleotides line up with TRBD2. The length of the CDR3 is 16 residues. Germline CDR1 ENHRY, CDR2 SYGVKD. With V trimmed by 5 bases and J by 0 bases, 5 bases remained unmatched. The CDR3 sequence: CAISTSGGLSSYEQYF. DNA for the CDR3: TGTGCCATCAGTACTAGCGGGGGGCTCAGCTCCTACGAGCAGTACTTC.

The V and J genes are TRBV11-3 and TRBJ1-6, with D uncertain. The V end lost 5 bases, the J end lost 6 bases, and 26 bases lay between the germline ends. This CDR3 contains 19 residues. CDR1 is SGHNT and CDR2 is YENEEA in the germline V gene. The CDR3 DNA reads TGTGCCAGCAGCCCCAAGGGCCGCCCCGTGGAAGCCTCTAATTCACCCCTCCACTTT. Translating it yields CASSPKGRPVEASNSPLHF.

The CDR3 region has the DNA TGTGCCAGCAGCTTAAGAGATACGCAGTATTTT. Translation gives CASSLRDTQYF. The V and J genes are TRBV7-2 and TRBJ2-3, with D uncertain. V was trimmed by 2 bases and J by 5 bases, leaving 2 bases between them. CDR3 length: 11 residues. The V gene's germline CDR1 is SGHTA and CDR2 FQGNSA.

This clone has only a few counts. The J gene is TRBJ2-5, the V gene TRBV9, with D possibly matching TRBD2 (6 bases). This CDR3 spans 17 amino acids. Germline V gene sequence: CDR1 SGDLS, CDR2 YYNGEE. V was trimmed by 1 base and J by 7 bases, leaving 23 bases between them. The CDR3 DNA is TGTGCCAGCAGCGTATTTTCTAGCGCCATACCCCGGGGGACCCAGTACTTC. As protein: CASSVFSSAIPRGTQYF.

J is TRBJ1-2 and V is TRBV9; possible D gene TRBD1, 5 bases. V was trimmed by 3 bases and J by 3 bases, leaving 18 bases between them. Germline-derived CDR1 and CDR2 are SGDLS and YYNGEE. This CDR3 spans 16 amino acids. Here the CDR3 DNA reads TGTGCCAGCAGCGCGTGGGGGGGACGGACCCACTATGGCTACACCTTC. This codes for CASSAWGGRTHYGYTF.

This clone was detected only a few times. The gene calls are TRBV2 and TRBJ2-7, with 10 bases that match TRBD1. CDR1 is SNHLY and CDR2 is FYNNEI in the germline V gene. The J segment lost 9 bases and the V segment lost 0 bases, leaving 8 bases of the junction unmatched. This CDR3 is 15 amino acids long. CDR3 amino acids: CASSEAGTGAAWQYF. CDR3 DNA: TGTGCCAGCAGTGAAGCCGGGACAGGGGCAGCGTGGCAGTACTTC.

In its sample, this clone was seen many times. The gene calls are TRBV19 and TRBJ1-6, with a tentative D call TRBD1 (6 bases). This CDR3 contains 13 residues. The V end lost 8 bases, the J end lost 4 bases, and 9 bases lay between the germline ends. From germline, CDR1 is LNHDA and CDR2 SQIVND (reference sequence). The CDR3 region is CASQGTYNSPLHF. CDR3 nucleotides: TGTGCCAGTCAGGGGACTTATAATTCACCCCTCCACTTT. The whole variable domain, remainder taken from reference TRBV19 and TRBJ1-6, is DGGITQSPKYLFRKEGQNVTLSCEQNLNHDAMYWYRQDPGQGLRLIYYSQIVNDFQKGDIAEGYSVSREKKESFPLTVTSAQKNPTAFYLCASQGTYNSPLHFGNGTRLTVT.

The gene calls are TRBV4-1 and TRBJ2-5; TRBD2 matches at 10 bases. With 1 base clipped from V and 0 bases from J, the junction kept 5 bases outside the gene matches. Germline V gene data show CDR1 as MGHRA and CDR2 as YSYEKL. The CDR3 totals 17 residues. This chain's CDR3 is CASSQGLAGEYQETQYF. The CDR3 bases are TGCGCCAGCAGCCAAGGGCTAGCGGGAGAGTACCAAGAGACCCAGTACTTC.